This T cell receptor (beta chain) was documented in a study of cytomegalovirus exposure and HLA in healthy donors. The PCR employed 60 Vbeta primers together with 13 Jbeta primers. Assay: immunoSEQ multiplex PCR; the TCRdb copy retains only in-frame clones and omits some. The table shows some 100,000 clones, with 76% occurring only once. V shed 5 bases and J 5 bases; nucleotides not matched to a gene: 11. The CDR3 sequence is 16 residues long. The germline CDR1 and CDR2 sequences are SGHNT and YENEEA. The clonotype was recovered from a man aged 35 to 55 in good health and CMV-seronegative. Sequenced sample: PBMCs. The chain couples TRBV11-3 to TRBJ2-3, with TRBD2 identical over 9 bases. For the CDR3, the DNA is TGTGCCAGCAGCCACGGTCGCGGGGGGGCCTTAGATACGCAGTATTTT. Translating it yields CASSHGRGGALDTQYF.